Below, one T cell receptor beta chain is given with its context. This sample is part of a study of cytomegalovirus exposure and HLA in healthy donors. Study-level information: In an earlier analysis, 90 million to 130 million unique TCR beta sequences were found from some 180 million T cells. Early release data held roughly 90 million unique TCRs from HLA-typed donors.

Vbeta (60) and Jbeta (13) primers were used in the PCR. Libraries were prepared by immunoSEQ multiplex PCR; TCRdb keeps only in-frame clonotypes and omits some of them. This table holds roughly 180,000 clones, less than 90% found once. Sequences were obtained from PBMCs. The TCR comes from a girl aged 5-17 years in good health and CMV-seropositive.

This CDR3 reads CASSGLAGGPGTGELFF. The CDR3 DNA follows: TGTGCCAGCAGTGGACTAGCGGGAGGTCCGGGCACCGGGGAGCTGTTTTTT. The chain has TRBV13 and TRBJ2-2; TRBD2 aligns across 14 bases. The CDR3 runs to 17 residues. V lost 6 bases and J lost 4; bases outside the gene matches: 7. Germline CDR1 is PRHDT and CDR2 is FYEKMQ (reference sequence).